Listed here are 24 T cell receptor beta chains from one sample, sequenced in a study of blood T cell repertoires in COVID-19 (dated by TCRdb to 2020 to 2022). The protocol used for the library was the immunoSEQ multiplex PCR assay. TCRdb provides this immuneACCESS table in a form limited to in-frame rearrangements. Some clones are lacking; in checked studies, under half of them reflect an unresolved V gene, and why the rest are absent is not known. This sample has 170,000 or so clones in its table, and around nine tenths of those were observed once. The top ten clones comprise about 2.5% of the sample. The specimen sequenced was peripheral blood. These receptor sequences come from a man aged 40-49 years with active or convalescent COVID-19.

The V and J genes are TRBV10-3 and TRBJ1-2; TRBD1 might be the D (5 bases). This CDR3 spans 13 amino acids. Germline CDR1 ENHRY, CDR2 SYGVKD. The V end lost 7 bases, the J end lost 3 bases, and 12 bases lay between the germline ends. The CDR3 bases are TGTGCCATCAACCTAGACAGTGACTATGGCTACACCTTC. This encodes CAINLDSDYGYTF.

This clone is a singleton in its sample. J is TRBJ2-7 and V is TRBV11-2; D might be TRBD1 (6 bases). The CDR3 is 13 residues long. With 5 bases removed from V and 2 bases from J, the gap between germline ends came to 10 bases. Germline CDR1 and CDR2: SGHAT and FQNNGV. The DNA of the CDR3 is TGTGCCAGCAGCCCGGGACACCCCTACGAGCAGTACTTC. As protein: CASSPGHPYEQYF.

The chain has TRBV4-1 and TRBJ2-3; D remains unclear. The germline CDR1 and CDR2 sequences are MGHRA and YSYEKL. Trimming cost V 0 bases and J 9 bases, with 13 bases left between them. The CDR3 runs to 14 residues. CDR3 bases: TGCGCCAGCAGCCAAGATGAGGCTAAGAACACGCAGTATTTT. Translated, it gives CASSQDEAKNTQYF.

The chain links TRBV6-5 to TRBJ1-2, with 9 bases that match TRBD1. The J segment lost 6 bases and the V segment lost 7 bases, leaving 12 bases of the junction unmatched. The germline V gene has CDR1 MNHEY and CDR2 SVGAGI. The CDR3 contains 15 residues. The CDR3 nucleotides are TGTGCCAGCAACCCCCGGGACAGGGTTATTAATGGCTACACCTTC. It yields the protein CASNPRDRVINGYTF.

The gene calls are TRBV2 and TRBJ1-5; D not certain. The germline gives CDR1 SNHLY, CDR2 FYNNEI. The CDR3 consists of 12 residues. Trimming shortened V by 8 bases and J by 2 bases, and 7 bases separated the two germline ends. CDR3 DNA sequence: TGTGCCAGCGGGAGGGGCAATCAGCCCCAGCATTTT. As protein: CASGRGNQPQHF.

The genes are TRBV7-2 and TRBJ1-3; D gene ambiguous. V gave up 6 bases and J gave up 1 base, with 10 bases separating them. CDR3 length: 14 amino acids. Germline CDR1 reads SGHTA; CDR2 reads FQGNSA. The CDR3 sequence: CASRKEASGNTIYF. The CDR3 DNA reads TGTGCCAGCAGAAAGGAGGCATCTGGAAACACCATATATTTT. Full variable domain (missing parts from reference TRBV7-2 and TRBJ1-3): GAGVSQSPSNKVTEKGKDVELRCDPISGHTALYWYRQSLGQGLEFLIYFQGNSAPDKSGLPSDRFSAERTGGSVSTLTIQRTQQEDSAVYLCASRKEASGNTIYFGEGSWLTVV.

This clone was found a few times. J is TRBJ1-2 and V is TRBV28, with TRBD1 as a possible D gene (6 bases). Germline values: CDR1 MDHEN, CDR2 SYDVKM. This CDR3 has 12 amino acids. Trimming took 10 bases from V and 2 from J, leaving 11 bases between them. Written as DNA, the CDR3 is TGTGCCACCAAAGACAGGAACTATGGCTACACCTTC. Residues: CATKDRNYGYTF.

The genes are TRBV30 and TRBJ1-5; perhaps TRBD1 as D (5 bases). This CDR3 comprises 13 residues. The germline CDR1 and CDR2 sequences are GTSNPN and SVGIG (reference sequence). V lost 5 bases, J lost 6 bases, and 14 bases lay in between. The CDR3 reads CAWAETDGQPQHF. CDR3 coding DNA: TGTGCCTGGGCGGAGACAGACGGTCAGCCCCAGCATTTT.

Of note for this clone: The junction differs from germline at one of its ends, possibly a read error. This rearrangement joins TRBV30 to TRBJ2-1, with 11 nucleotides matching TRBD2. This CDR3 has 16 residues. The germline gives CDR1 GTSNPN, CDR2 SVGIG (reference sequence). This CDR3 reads CAFLAGGPSSFNEQFF. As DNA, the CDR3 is TGTGCCTTTCTAGCGGGGGGCCCTTCCTCCTTCAATGAGCAGTTCTTC.

The CDR3 nucleotides read TGTGCCAGCAGCAGGGGGGCTGAGGAGCAGTACTTC. It yields the protein CASSRGAEEQYF. This chain uses TRBV2 with TRBJ2-7; D is perhaps TRBD1 (7 bases). The CDR3 extends over 12 amino acids. CDR1 and CDR2 (germline): SNHLY, FYNNEI. Trimming removed 6 bases at V and 7 bases at J, with 13 bases between. The variable domain in full, with the rest retrieved from reference TRBV2 and TRBJ2-7, is EPEVTQTPSHQVTQMGQEVILRCVPISNHLYFYWYRQILGQKVEFLVSFYNNEISEKSEIFDDQFSVERPDGSNFTLKIRSTKLEDSAMYFCASSRGAEEQYFGPGTRLTVT.

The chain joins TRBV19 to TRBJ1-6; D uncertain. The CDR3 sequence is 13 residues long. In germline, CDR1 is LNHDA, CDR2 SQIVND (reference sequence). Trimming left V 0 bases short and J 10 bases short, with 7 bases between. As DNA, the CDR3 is TGTGCCAGTAGTATAGATCCGTCCTCACCCCTCCACTTT. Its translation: CASSIDPSSPLHF.

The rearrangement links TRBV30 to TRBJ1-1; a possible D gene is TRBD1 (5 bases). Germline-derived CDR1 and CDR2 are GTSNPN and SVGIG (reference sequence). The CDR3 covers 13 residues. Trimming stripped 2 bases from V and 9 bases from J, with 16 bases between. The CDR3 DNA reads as TGTGCCTGGAGTCCACGAACTGGGGCGAAAGCTTTCTTT. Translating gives CAWSPRTGAKAFF.

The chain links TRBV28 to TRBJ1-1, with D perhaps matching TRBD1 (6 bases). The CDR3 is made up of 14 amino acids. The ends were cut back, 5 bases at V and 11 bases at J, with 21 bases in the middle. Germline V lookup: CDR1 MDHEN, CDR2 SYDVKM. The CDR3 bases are TGTGCCAGCAGTCTAGGGACGCTCGGGCAGGGGGCTTTCTTT. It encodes CASSLGTLGQGAFF.

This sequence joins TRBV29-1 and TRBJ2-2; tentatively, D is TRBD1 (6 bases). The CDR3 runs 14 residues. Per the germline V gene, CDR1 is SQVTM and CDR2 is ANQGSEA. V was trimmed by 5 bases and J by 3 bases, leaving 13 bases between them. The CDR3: CSVWDTSHTGELFF. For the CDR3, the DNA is TGCAGCGTTTGGGACACTAGTCACACCGGGGAGCTGTTTTTT.

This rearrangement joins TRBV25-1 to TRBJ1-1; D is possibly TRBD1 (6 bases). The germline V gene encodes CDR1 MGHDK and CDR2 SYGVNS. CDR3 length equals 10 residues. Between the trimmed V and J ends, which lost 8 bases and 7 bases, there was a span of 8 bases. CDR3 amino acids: CASLGGEAFF. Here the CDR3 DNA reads TGTGCCAGCCTAGGGGGTGAAGCTTTCTTT.

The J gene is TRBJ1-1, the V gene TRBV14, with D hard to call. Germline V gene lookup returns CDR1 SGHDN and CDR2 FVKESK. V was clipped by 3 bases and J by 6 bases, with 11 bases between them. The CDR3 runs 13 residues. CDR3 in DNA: TGTGCCAGCAGCCAGGGGAGGATTGCTGAAGCTTTCTTT. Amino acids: CASSQGRIAEAFF.

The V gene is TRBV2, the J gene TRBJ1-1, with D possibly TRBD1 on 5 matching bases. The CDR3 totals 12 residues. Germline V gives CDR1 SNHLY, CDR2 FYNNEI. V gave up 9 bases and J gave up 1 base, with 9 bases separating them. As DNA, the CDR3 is TGTGCCAGTGGAAGGGGGAACACTGAAGCTTTCTTT. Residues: CASGRGNTEAFF. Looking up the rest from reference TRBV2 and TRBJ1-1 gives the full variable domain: EPEVTQTPSHQVTQMGQEVILRCVPISNHLYFYWYRQILGQKVEFLVSFYNNEISEKSEIFDDQFSVERPDGSNFTLKIRSTKLEDSAMYFCASGRGNTEAFFGQGTRLTVV.

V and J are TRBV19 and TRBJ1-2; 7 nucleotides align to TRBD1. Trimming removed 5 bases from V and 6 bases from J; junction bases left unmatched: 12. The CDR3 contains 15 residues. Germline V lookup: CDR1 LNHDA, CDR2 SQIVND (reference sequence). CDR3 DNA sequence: TGTGCCAGTAGTGGTGCGTCTCGACAGGGAAATGGCTACACCTTC. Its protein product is CASSGASRQGNGYTF. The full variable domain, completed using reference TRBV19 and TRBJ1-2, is DGGITQSPKYLFRKEGQNVTLSCEQNLNHDAMYWYRQDPGQGLRLIYYSQIVNDFQKGDIAEGYSVSREKKESFPLTVTSAQKNPTAFYLCASSGASRQGNGYTFGSGTRLTVV.

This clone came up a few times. The CDR3 region is CASSVGASGASTDTQYF. The CDR3 nucleotides are TGTGCCAGCAGCGTAGGGGCTAGCGGGGCTAGCACAGATACGCAGTATTTT. The chain uses TRBV9 and TRBJ2-3, with TRBD2 matching 9 bases. CDR1 is SGDLS and CDR2 is YYNGEE in the germline V gene. The V segment lost 0 bases and the J segment 0 bases; nucleotides outside the gene matches: 5. The CDR3 has 17 residues. Using reference TRBV9 and TRBJ2-3 for the parts outside the CDR3, the full variable domain is DSGVTQTPKHLITATGQRVTLRCSPRSGDLSVYWYQQSLDQGLQFLIQYYNGEERAKGNILERFSAQQFPDLHSELNLSSLELGDSALYFCASSVGASGASTDTQYFGPGTRLTVL.

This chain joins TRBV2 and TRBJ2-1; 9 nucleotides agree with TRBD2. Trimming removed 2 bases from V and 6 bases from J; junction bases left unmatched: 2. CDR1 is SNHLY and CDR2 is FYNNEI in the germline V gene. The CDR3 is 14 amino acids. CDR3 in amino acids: CASSERLAANEQFF. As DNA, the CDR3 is TGTGCCAGCAGTGAACGACTAGCGGCCAATGAGCAGTTCTTC.

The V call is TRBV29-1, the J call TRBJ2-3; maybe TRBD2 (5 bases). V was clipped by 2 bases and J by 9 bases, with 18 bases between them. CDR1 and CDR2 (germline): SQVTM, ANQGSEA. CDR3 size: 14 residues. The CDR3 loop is CSVEPLVPGGTQYF. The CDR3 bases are TGCAGCGTTGAACCCCTAGTCCCCGGAGGAACGCAGTATTTT.

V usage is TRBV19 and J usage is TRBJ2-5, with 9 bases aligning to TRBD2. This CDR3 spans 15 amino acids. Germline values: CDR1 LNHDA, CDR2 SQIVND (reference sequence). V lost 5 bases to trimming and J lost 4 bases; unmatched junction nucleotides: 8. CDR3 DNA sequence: TGTGCCAGTAGTTCCCTAGCGGGGAGGAGAGAGACCCAGTACTTC. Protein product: CASSSLAGRRETQYF. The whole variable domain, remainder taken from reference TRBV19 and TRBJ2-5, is DGGITQSPKYLFRKEGQNVTLSCEQNLNHDAMYWYRQDPGQGLRLIYYSQIVNDFQKGDIAEGYSVSREKKESFPLTVTSAQKNPTAFYLCASSSLAGRRETQYFGPGTRLLVL.

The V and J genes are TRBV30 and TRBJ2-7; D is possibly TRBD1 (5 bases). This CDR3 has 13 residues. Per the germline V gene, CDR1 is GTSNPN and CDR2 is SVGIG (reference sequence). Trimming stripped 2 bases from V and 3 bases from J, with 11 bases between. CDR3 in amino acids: CAWSPGHLYEQYF. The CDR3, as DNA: TGTGCCTGGAGTCCCGGACACCTCTACGAGCAGTACTTC.

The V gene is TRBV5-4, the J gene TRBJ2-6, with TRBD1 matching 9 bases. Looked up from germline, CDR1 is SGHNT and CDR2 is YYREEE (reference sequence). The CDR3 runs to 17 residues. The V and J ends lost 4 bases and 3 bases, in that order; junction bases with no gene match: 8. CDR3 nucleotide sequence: TGTGCCAGCAGCCTGGCCCAGACAGGGGGTGGGGCCAACGTCCTGACTTTC. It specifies CASSLAQTGGGANVLTF.